The 10 T cell receptor beta chains below all came from one sample that was sequenced in a study of T cells after yellow fever vaccination. TCRdb independently ran MiXCR on the 5' RACE reads; one entry per CDR3 protein. Of some 340,000 distinct CDR3 sequences listed, over 8.5% are singletons. Source: CD4+ T cells sorted from PBMCs, taken 45 days after the yellow fever booster vaccination. The receptors stem from a man aged 18 to 30 who received the YFV17D yellow fever vaccine.

This clonotype was detected many times. The chain uses TRBV7-3 and TRBJ2-1; D tentatively fits TRBD1 or TRBD2 (6 bases each). Germline V gene lookup returns CDR1 SGHTA and CDR2 FQGTGA. The length of the CDR3 is 14 residues. Trimming left V 5 bases short and J 8 bases short, with 16 bases between. The CDR3 loop is CASSLEGGPDEQFF. CDR3 DNA: TGTGCCAGCAGCCTCGAAGGGGGGCCGGATGAGCAGTTCTTC.

The chain is built from TRBV20-1 and TRBJ2-5; no definite D call. This CDR3 spans 12 amino acids. The germline V and J ends were trimmed by 5 bases and 0 bases, with 7 bases remaining between them. CDR1 and CDR2 from the germline V gene are DFQATT and SNEGSKA (reference sequence). In nucleotides, the CDR3 is TGCAGTGCTCGTCCGAACCAAGAGACCCAGTACTTC. Amino acids: CSARPNQETQYF.

On this clonotype: Because the CDR3 is missing its conserved closing phenylalanine or tryptophan, this is likely a read error. The rearrangement joins TRBV12-3 or TRBV12-4 to TRBJ1-5; no firm D call. Between the trimmed V and J ends, which lost 8 bases and 3 bases, there was a span of 8 bases. The CDR3 runs to 12 residues. The CDR3 reads CASRGNNQPQHC. Written as DNA, the CDR3 is TGTGCCAGCCGAGGGAACAATCAGCCCCAGCATTGT.

This clonotype showed up just a few times. The chain is built from TRBV5-1 and TRBJ2-7; D is possibly TRBD2 (5 bases). The CDR3 is 12 amino acids. Germline assignment: CDR1 SGHRS and CDR2 YFSETQ. Between the trimmed V and J ends, which lost 4 bases and 12 bases, there was a span of 17 bases. CDR3 amino acids: CASSEPALVLYV. Written as DNA, the CDR3 is TGCGCCAGCAGCGAGCCGGCACTAGTTCTGTACGTC.

The gene calls are TRBV29-1 and TRBJ1-1; D remains unclear. CDR1 is SQVTM, CDR2 ANQGSEA, per germline. The CDR3 length is 13 residues. V lost 4 bases and J lost 2, with 11 bases in between. Written as DNA, the CDR3 is TGCAGCGTTGCAGTTGGGGTTAACACTGAAGCTTTCTTT. Protein sequence: CSVAVGVNTEAFF.

This clonotype was seen a few times. The chain combines TRBV20-1 with TRBJ1-1; TRBD1 matches at 8 bases. CDR3 length equals 12 residues. V shed 8 bases and J 0 bases; nucleotides not matched to a gene: 2. Germline V lookup: CDR1 DFQATT, CDR2 SNEGSKA (reference sequence). The CDR3, as DNA: TGCAGTCCGGGACAGGTGAACACTGAAGCTTTCTTT. Protein sequence: CSPGQVNTEAFF.

This clonotype was seen a handful of times. This chain links TRBV6-2 or TRBV6-3 with TRBJ1-5; the D is unclear. V was shortened by 5 bases and J by 3 bases, with 23 bases between the two germline ends. Germline assignment: CDR1 MNHEY and CDR2 SVGEGT. The CDR3 extends over 18 amino acids. CDR3 sequence (DNA): TGTGCCAGCAGTAGGGCTTGGTCGGGGATCGGAGTCAATCAGCCCCAGCATTTT. Protein: CASSRAWSGIGVNQPQHF.

This chain connects TRBV28 to TRBJ1-2, with D uncertain. Per the germline V gene, CDR1 is MDHEN and CDR2 is SYDVKM. The CDR3 loop spans 13 amino acids. Trimming cost V 7 bases and J 5 bases, with 14 bases left between them. This CDR3 reads CASISSEKYGYTF. The CDR3 DNA reads TGTGCCAGCATTTCCTCAGAGAAGTATGGCTACACCTTC.

V usage is TRBV2 and J usage is TRBJ2-3; either TRBD1 or TRBD2 may fit D (6 bases each). V shed 2 bases and J shed 3 bases, with 18 bases lying between them. CDR1 is SNHLY, CDR2 FYNNEI, per germline. The length of the CDR3 is 17 residues. The CDR3 sequence: CASSENGGTPMTDTQYF. The CDR3 nucleotides are TGTGCCAGCAGTGAAAATGGGGGGACACCTATGACAGATACGCAGTATTTT. Full variable domain (missing parts from reference TRBV2 and TRBJ2-3): EPEVTQTPSHQVTQMGQEVILRCVPISNHLYFYWYRQILGQKVEFLVSFYNNEISEKSEIFDDQFSVERPDGSNFTLKIRSTKLEDSAMYFCASSENGGTPMTDTQYFGPGTRLTVL.

This clonotype has only a few counts. The chain recombines TRBV7-2 with TRBJ2-3; D may be TRBD2 (6 bases). The V and J ends lost 5 bases and 0 bases respectively, with 12 bases between them. The CDR3 sequence is 15 residues long. In germline, CDR1 is SGHTA, CDR2 FQGNSA. The CDR3 DNA reads TGTGCCAGCAGCCCGGGACTCGGCAGCACAGATACGCAGTATTTT. This encodes CASSPGLGSTDTQYF.